This paragraph reports one T cell receptor beta chain. This CDR3 is missing its conserved last phenylalanine or tryptophan, likely due to a read error. Described time point: newly diagnosed GD, antithyroid drugs for less than 3 months. RNA from PBMCs was the source of the TCR library. These data belong to a study of regulatory T cells in long-lasting Graves disease. The germline CDR1 and CDR2 sequences are SGHRS and YFSETQ. The CDR3 contains 15 residues. Unmatched junction bases numbered 4, after V lost 2 bases and J lost 3 bases. Sequencing libraries for TCR beta were prepared with iRepertoire HTBI primers and Arm-PCR of CDR3 regions. A single record per CDR3 protein comes from TCRdb applying MiXCR to the multiplex PCR reads. Among fewer than 550,000 distinct CDR3 sequences, about a sixth were seen once, and the ten largest hold around 23%. Another study also made use of these data, one on T cells in Graves' hyperthyroidism and ophthalmopathy.

Specimen: peripheral blood mononuclear cells (PBMCs), collected at new diagnosis, from a patient treated with antithyroid drugs. The source is a woman aged 18-29 years with Graves disease. This chain uses TRBV5-1 with TRBJ2-1, with 8 bases fitting TRBD2. The CDR3 sequence: CASSFLAGNYNEQFS. The CDR3 DNA follows: TGCGCCAGCAGCTTCTTAGCGGGAAACTACAATGAGCAGTTCTCC.